This T cell receptor (beta chain) was identified during a study of a mutant IDH1 vaccine in newly diagnosed glioma (dated by TCRdb to the early 2020s). Context from the whole study: Patients were given eight vaccinations, in weeks 1, 3, 5, 7, 11, 15, 19 and 23, which matched visits V03 through V10. Vaccination was initiated 4-6 weeks after radiotherapy alone, or concurrently with temozolomide cycles in the chemotherapy-containing groups. Before enrollment, most patients had been given radiochemotherapy with temozolomide as standard therapy, while the rest had received either radiotherapy alone or temozolomide alone. The 32 treated patients were about 60% male and roughly 40% female, with a mean age of approximately 38 years. Longitudinal TCRB deep sequencing was done for some 26 treated patients, wherever samples were available for exploratory analyses. Six visits were used for peripheral blood collection: V03 (baseline), V05, V07, V10, V12 and V13. Overall study outcomes, separate from this receptor: The authors stated that sample limitations prevented analyses of patient blood samples from being reproduced. No apparent relationship was observed between pseudoprogression and alterations in the top peripheral T cell clonotypes detected by TCRB sequencing. Across multiple MHC alleles, vaccine-induced immune responses were seen in 85% to 95% of patients. Availability determined which PBMC samples were chosen for TCRB deep sequencing.

Comments on this clone: The clone's antigen remains unknown. No base quality information exists; no much larger clone differs at one position.

The sample's time point, from its label and the paper: week 5, during vaccination. Each vaccine dose, consisting of 300 ug of a 20-mer mutant IDH1 peptide in Montanide, was administered subcutaneously with topical imiquimod. Newly diagnosed WHO grade 3 or 4 IDH1-mutant astrocytomas showing loss of nuclear ATRX were present in the donors. The samples were drawn from NOA16, a multicentre, single-arm, open-label phase I trial in Germany that tested a mutant IDH1 peptide vaccine in humans for the first time. Genomic DNA for TCRB sequencing was extracted from EDTA blood using the DNeasy Blood and Tissue Kit. Library prep was done by the immunoSEQ multiplex PCR assay. Rearranged TCR beta chain sequences were amplified with the hsTCRB Kit following the manufacturer's protocol. An Illumina MiSeq was used to sequence the TCRB libraries. As for how the authors treated the data: Demultiplexing, trimming and gene mapping were performed with the kit vendor's proprietary platform. TCRdb retrieved this table from immuneACCESS and kept in-frame rearrangements only. Not all clones are present; in checked studies, unresolved V genes account for under half, and no reason is known for the remainder. The V and J calls and the clone size are those of that table, but D and trimming were determined from the DNA. The sample table contains some 38,000 clones; only one count was recorded for around 78% of them. The ten largest make up around 5.5% of the sample.

V was cut back by 4 bases and J by 1 base, leaving a gap of 14 bases between them. From a lookup of the germline V gene, CDR1 and CDR2 are MGHDK and SYGVNS. From its cysteine to its phenylalanine, the CDR3 spans 16 amino acids. Only the CDR3 portion is preserved as DNA: 48 bases, with reading frame beginning at the first base. The clonotype was recovered from a middle-aged man with glioma. The sequence joins TRBV25-1 to TRBJ1-5; the D gene is perhaps TRBD1, from 5 matching bases. Sequencing used PBMCs, obtained from a glioma patient whose treatment included an IDH1 peptide vaccine. The nucleotide sequence is TGTGCCAGCAGTGGGTCAGGCGGGGGAAGCAATCAGCCCCAGCATTTT. This gives the protein CASSGSGGGSNQPQHF.